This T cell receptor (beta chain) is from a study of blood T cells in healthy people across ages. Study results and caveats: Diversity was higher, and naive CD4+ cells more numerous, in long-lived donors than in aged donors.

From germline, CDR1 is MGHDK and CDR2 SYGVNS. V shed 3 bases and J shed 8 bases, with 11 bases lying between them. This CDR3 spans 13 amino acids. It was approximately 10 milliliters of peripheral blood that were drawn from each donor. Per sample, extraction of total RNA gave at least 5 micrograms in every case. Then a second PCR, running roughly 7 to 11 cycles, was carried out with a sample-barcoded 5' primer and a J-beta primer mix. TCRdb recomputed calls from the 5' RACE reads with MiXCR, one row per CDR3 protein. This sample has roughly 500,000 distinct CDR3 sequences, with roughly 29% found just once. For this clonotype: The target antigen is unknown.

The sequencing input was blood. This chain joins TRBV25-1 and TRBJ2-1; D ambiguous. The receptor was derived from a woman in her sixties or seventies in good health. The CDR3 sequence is CASSEGKGYEQFF. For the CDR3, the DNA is TGTGCCAGCAGTGAGGGGAAGGGTTATGAGCAGTTCTTC.